This entry lists 22 T cell receptor beta chains sequenced from one sample in a study of graft-versus-host responses after intestinal transplantation. Clones were sequenced by immunoSEQ multiplex PCR, and TCRdb holds only the in-frame ones, with some missing. The repertoire has tens of thousands of clones, about 89% of them found once; the top ten carry nearly 2.5%. The antigens for these receptors are not known. The specimen was unstimulated CD8+ T cells sorted from spleen or lymph node cells, collected before intestinal transplant. The receptors come from a human donor who received an intestinal transplant.

V gene TRBV10-2 combines with J gene TRBJ1-2; D is ambiguous. The V end lost 3 bases, the J end lost 1 base, and 9 bases lay between the germline ends. Germline loops: CDR1 WSHSY, CDR2 SAAADI. The CDR3 length is 14 residues. The CDR3 DNA reads TGCGCCAGCAGTGAAACAGAAGTTAACTATGGCTACACCTTC. Its protein product is CASSETEVNYGYTF.

This clone has just one count. The chain joins TRBV5-1 to TRBJ2-7; 9 bases line up with TRBD1. Germline CDR1 and CDR2: SGHRS and YFSETQ. V lost 5 bases, J lost 3 bases, and 9 bases stayed unmatched. The CDR3 runs 15 residues. CDR3 in amino acids: CASRVGTGTIYEQYF. CDR3 DNA: TGCGCCAGCAGAGTAGGGACAGGGACGATCTACGAGCAGTACTTC.

The CDR3 nucleotides are TGTGCCAGCAGCTTAGCGGGGGGTCTGCCAGAGACCCAGTACTTC. Amino acid sequence: CASSLAGGLPETQYF. The chain is built from TRBV5-6 and TRBJ2-5; 9 positions agree with TRBD2. V shed 2 bases, J shed 4 bases, and the junction held 6 bases outside the gene matches. CDR3 length equals 15 residues. The V gene's germline CDR1 is SGHDT and CDR2 YYEEEE.

The rearrangement uses TRBV19 and TRBJ1-1, with TRBD1 matching 11 bases. Germline-derived CDR1 and CDR2 are LNHDA and SQIVND (reference sequence). The junction had 4 bases not matched to a gene; V was cut back by 11 bases and J by 2 bases. The CDR3 has 13 amino acids. DNA of the CDR3: TGTGCCGCTGGGACAGGGGGAAACACTGAAGCTTTCTTT. This sequence encodes CAAGTGGNTEAFF.

The rearrangement joins TRBV7-9 to TRBJ1-5; TRBD1 aligns across 9 bases. The CDR3 spans 15 residues. Germline V lookup: CDR1 SEHNR, CDR2 FQNEAQ (reference sequence). With V trimmed by 3 bases and J by 7 bases, 7 bases remained unmatched. CDR3 residues: CASSFRQGERQPQHF. DNA of the CDR3: TGTGCCAGCAGCTTCCGACAGGGGGAGAGACAGCCCCAGCATTTT.

This clone was observed a few times. V gene TRBV6-4 combines with J gene TRBJ2-2; 9 bases line up with TRBD2. The CDR3 is made up of 13 amino acids. V gave up 9 bases and J gave up 5 bases; unmatched junction bases: 4. The V gene's germline CDR1 is MRHNA and CDR2 SNTAGT. DNA for the CDR3: TGTGCCAGTTCGACTAGCGGTACCGGGGAGCTGTTTTTT. Translating it yields CASSTSGTGELFF.

V and J are TRBV5-1 and TRBJ2-7; D remains unclear. Germline V gives CDR1 SGHRS, CDR2 YFSETQ. The V gene lost 0 bases and the J gene lost 2 bases, with 15 bases spanning the gap. This CDR3 is built from 16 residues. The CDR3 loop reads CASSLVIRARTYEQYF. The CDR3 DNA reads TGCGCCAGCAGCTTGGTTATCCGAGCCCGTACCTACGAGCAGTACTTC.

This clone was seen once. The gene calls are TRBV28 and TRBJ1-1, with D possibly TRBD1 on 6 matching bases. The CDR3 extends over 16 amino acids. The V and J ends lost 6 bases and 1 base respectively, with 18 bases between them. Germline CDR1 and CDR2: MDHEN and SYDVKM. CDR3 nucleotide sequence: TGTGCCAGCAGCAGATTTCCGACGGACAGGAACACTGAAGCTTTCTTT. Translated: CASSRFPTDRNTEAFF. The entire variable domain, with the rest obtained from reference TRBV28 and TRBJ1-1, is as follows: DVKVTQSSRYLVKRTGEKVFLECVQDMDHENMFWYRQDPGLGLRLIYFSYDVKMKEKGDIPEGYSVSREKKERFSLILESASTNQTSMYLCASSRFPTDRNTEAFFGQGTRLTVV.

This chain joins TRBV5-6 and TRBJ2-7, with a possible D match to TRBD2 (6 bases). Trimming removed 2 bases at V and 0 bases at J, with 9 bases between. Germline CDR1 reads SGHDT; CDR2 reads YYEEEE. The CDR3 is 14 amino acids. Here the CDR3 reads CASSFATSSYEQYF. The CDR3 nucleotides are TGTGCCAGCAGCTTCGCGACTAGCTCCTACGAGCAGTACTTC.

This chain uses TRBV19 with TRBJ1-5; maybe TRBD1 (5 bases). Trimming took off 9 bases at V and 1 base at J, with 13 bases between the two ends. Germline-derived CDR1 and CDR2 are LNHDA and SQIVND (reference sequence). The CDR3 spans 14 residues. This CDR3 reads CASSGGGSNQPQHF. CDR3 nucleotides: TGTGCCAGCTCGGGGGGTGGAAGCAATCAGCCCCAGCATTTT.

This sequence joins TRBV7-2 and TRBJ2-1, with a possible D match to TRBD2 (6 bases). Germline V CDR1 and CDR2: SGHTA, FQGNSA. V gave up 5 bases and J gave up 9 bases, with 26 bases separating them. The CDR3 is 17 residues long. The DNA of the CDR3 is TGTGCCAGCAGCCCCCGCTGGGGCGAGGCGGGACGGCTTGAGCAGTTCTTC. This codes for CASSPRWGEAGRLEQFF.

This clone was counted a few times. The chain couples TRBV10-3 to TRBJ2-7, with 7 nucleotides matching TRBD1. Germline lookup yields CDR1 ENHRY and CDR2 SYGVKD. The V gene end was trimmed by 10 bases and the J gene end by 3 bases; junction bases not matched to a gene: 9. CDR3 size: 13 residues. For the CDR3, the DNA is TGTGCCACTGGCCCCCCAGGGGGCTACGAGCAGTACTTC. It is translated as CATGPPGGYEQYF.

V and J are TRBV28 and TRBJ2-1, with D unclear. The germline V gene encodes CDR1 MDHEN and CDR2 SYDVKM. This CDR3 is built from 12 residues. The germline V and J ends were trimmed by 6 bases and 5 bases, with 8 bases remaining between them. CDR3 protein: CASSFGHNEQFF. In DNA form, the CDR3 reads TGTGCCAGCAGCTTTGGCCACAATGAGCAGTTCTTC.

This clone was seen a single time. The rearrangement joins TRBV4-1 to TRBJ2-3, with 9 bases matching TRBD2. The CDR3 has 16 residues. With 1 base clipped from V and 2 bases from J, the junction kept 4 bases outside the gene matches. Germline CDR1 is MGHRA and CDR2 is YSYEKL. CDR3 nucleotides: TGCGCCAGCAGCCAAGCTCTAGCGGGGTACACAGATACGCAGTATTTT. Translating it yields CASSQALAGYTDTQYF.

This chain uses TRBV5-8 with TRBJ2-7, with 8 bases fitting TRBD1. The CDR3 spans 15 residues. J lost 0 bases, V lost 4 bases, and 6 bases had no gene match. The germline V gene encodes CDR1 SGHTS and CDR2 YDEGEE. CDR3 coding DNA: TGTGCCAGCAGCCTCAGGGGGCTCCGCTCCTACGAGCAGTACTTC. Protein sequence: CASSLRGLRSYEQYF.

The chain has TRBV27 and TRBJ2-7; 8 nucleotides match TRBD2. V lost 5 bases to trimming and J lost 6 bases; unmatched junction nucleotides: 12. The CDR3 runs 15 residues. Germline V gene data show CDR1 as MNHEY and CDR2 as SMNVEV (reference sequence). CDR3 bases: TGTGCCAGCAGTGGGGTGGGGGGCGCGGGGGGCGAGCAGTACTTC. Translation gives CASSGVGGAGGEQYF.

The chain links TRBV5-1 to TRBJ1-1; D ambiguous. Trimming pared 0 bases from V and 0 bases from J, leaving 15 bases between. The CDR3 has 17 amino acids. In germline, CDR1 is SGHRS, CDR2 YFSETQ. This CDR3 is CASSLGEGGPLNTEAFF. The CDR3, as DNA: TGCGCCAGCAGCTTGGGAGAGGGCGGCCCTTTGAACACTGAAGCTTTCTTT.

This chain links TRBV28 with TRBJ2-2; 7 bases fit TRBD2. Germline lookup yields CDR1 MDHEN and CDR2 SYDVKM. The length of the CDR3 is 14 residues. V lost 6 bases and J lost 7; bases outside the gene matches: 8. CDR3 DNA: TGTGCCAGCAGGTCACTACTAGCGTTCGGGGAGCTGTTTTTT. Its protein product is CASRSLLAFGELFF.

The genes are TRBV2 and TRBJ2-7, with D possibly matching TRBD2 (6 bases). CDR3 length equals 15 residues. In germline, CDR1 is SNHLY, CDR2 FYNNEI. V lost 7 bases and J lost 3, with 19 bases in between. CDR3 nucleotide sequence: TGTGCCAGCACTCCCGAGCGGGTCGGGGTCTACGAGCAGTACTTC. This encodes CASTPERVGVYEQYF.

The chain links TRBV2 to TRBJ2-3, with D possibly being TRBD2 (6 bases). V shed 3 bases and J shed 4 bases, with 14 bases lying between them. Germline V gene data show CDR1 as SNHLY and CDR2 as FYNNEI. The CDR3 spans 15 residues. CDR3 protein: CASSDISREADTQYF. The CDR3 nucleotides read TGTGCCAGCAGTGACATCAGCAGGGAGGCAGATACGCAGTATTTT. The full variable domain, completed using reference TRBV2 and TRBJ2-3, is EPEVTQTPSHQVTQMGQEVILRCVPISNHLYFYWYRQILGQKVEFLVSFYNNEISEKSEIFDDQFSVERPDGSNFTLKIRSTKLEDSAMYFCASSDISREADTQYFGPGTRLTVL.

This clone was seen a single time. In nucleotides, the CDR3 is TGTGCCAGCAGCCTCGAGGACAGAGCCTATGGCTACACCTTC. Encoded protein: CASSLEDRAYGYTF. The V and J genes are TRBV7-8 and TRBJ1-2, with D possibly being TRBD1 (6 bases). This CDR3 comprises 14 residues. The ends were cut back, 5 bases at V and 4 bases at J, with 14 bases in the middle. Germline CDR1 reads SGHVS; CDR2 reads FQNEAQ.

This sequence joins TRBV9 and TRBJ2-2, with 7 bases matching TRBD1. The V gene end was trimmed by 0 bases and the J gene end by 0 bases; junction bases not matched to a gene: 5. Germline CDR1 and CDR2: SGDLS and YYNGEE. CDR3 size: 17 residues. This chain's CDR3 is CASSVAPDRANTGELFF. CDR3 in DNA: TGTGCCAGCAGCGTAGCTCCCGACAGGGCGAACACCGGGGAGCTGTTTTTT.